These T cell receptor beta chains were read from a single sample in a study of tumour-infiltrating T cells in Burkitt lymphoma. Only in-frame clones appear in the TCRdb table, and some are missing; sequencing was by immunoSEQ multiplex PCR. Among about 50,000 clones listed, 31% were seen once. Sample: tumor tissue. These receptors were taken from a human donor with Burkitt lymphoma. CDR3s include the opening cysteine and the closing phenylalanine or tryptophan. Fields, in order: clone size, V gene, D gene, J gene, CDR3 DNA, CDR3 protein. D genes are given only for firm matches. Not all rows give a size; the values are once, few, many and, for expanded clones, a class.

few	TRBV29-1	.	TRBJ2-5	TGCAGCGCCCGGCCCCAAAGAGAGACCCAGTACTTC	CSARPQRETQYF
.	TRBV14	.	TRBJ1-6	TGTGCCAGCAGCCAAGGGGGGTTTGGTTCACCCCTCCACTTT	CASSQGGFGSPLHF
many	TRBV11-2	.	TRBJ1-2	TGTGCCAGCAGCTTTGCAGGGTTGCACTACACCTTC	CASSFAGLHYTF
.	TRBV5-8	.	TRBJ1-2	TGTGCCAGCAGCTTGGCTGGCGGCTATGGCTACACCTTC	CASSLAGGYGYTF
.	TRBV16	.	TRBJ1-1	TGTGCCAGCAGCCATCGCTCAGGGTCCACTGAAGCTTTCTTT	CASSHRSGSTEAFF
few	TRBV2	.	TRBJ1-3	TGTGCCAGCACCACCGGGAACTCTGGAAACACCATATATTTT	CASTTGNSGNTIYF
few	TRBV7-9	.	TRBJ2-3	TGTGCCAGCAGCCCGCGGGGAGGAACAGATACGCAGTATTTT	CASSPRGGTDTQYF
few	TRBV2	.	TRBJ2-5	TGTGCCAGCAGTGAAGTCCTGTGGCAGCAAGAGACCCAGTACTTC	CASSEVLWQQETQYF
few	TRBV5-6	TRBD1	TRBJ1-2	TGTGCCAGCAGCTTGGCCGGGCAGGGGGCGTATGGCTACACCTTC	CASSLAGQGAYGYTF
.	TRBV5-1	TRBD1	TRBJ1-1	TGCGCCAGCAGCTTGGGGCAGGGGGGTTCTGAAGCTTTCTTT	CASSLGQGGSEAFF
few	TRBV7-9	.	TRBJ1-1	TGTGCCAGCAGCCCAACAGGCCTCACTGAAGCTTTCTTT	CASSPTGLTEAFF
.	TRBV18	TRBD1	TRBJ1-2	TGTGCCAGCTCATCATCAGGGGGAGTCTATGGCTACACCTTC	CASSSSGGVYGYTF
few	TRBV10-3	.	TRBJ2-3	TGTGCCATCAGTGACAAAGGGCTTGGGGATACGCAGTATTTT	CAISDKGLGDTQYF
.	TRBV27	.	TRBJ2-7	TGTGCCAGCAGTCTTCGTGACGTCGGTCCCCACGAGCAGTACTTC	CASSLRDVGPHEQYF
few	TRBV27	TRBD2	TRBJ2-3	TGTGCCAGCAGCGGGGGGGCCCTGATAGATACGCAGTATTTT	CASSGGALIDTQYF
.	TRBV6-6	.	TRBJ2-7	TGTGCCAGCAGTCTCGGACGGATGGGCGAGCAGTACTTC	CASSLGRMGEQYF
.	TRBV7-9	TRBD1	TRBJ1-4	TGTGCCAGCAGCGTGGCGACAGGGGGGTTTGAAAAACTGTTTTTT	CASSVATGGFEKLFF
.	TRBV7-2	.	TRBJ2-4	TGTGCCAGCAGCTCCCCCCGGGTGCTAGCCAAAAACATTCAGTACTTC	CASSSPRVLAKNIQYF
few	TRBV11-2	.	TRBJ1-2	TGTGCCAGCAGCCCACTTGGGCGAGACTACACCTTC	CASSPLGRDYTF
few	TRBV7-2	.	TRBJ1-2	TGTGCCAGCAGCTTAGCCCCCAGGAACTATGGCTACACCTTC	CASSLAPRNYGYTF
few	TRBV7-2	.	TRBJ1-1	TGTGCCAGCAGCTTAGCAGGGGCCAATGCTGAAGCTTTCTTT	CASSLAGANAEAFF
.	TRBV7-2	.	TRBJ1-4	TGTGCCAGCACCCGAATAGGGACCGAGAATGAAAAACTGTTTTTT	CASTRIGTENEKLFF
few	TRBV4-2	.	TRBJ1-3	TGTGCCAGCAGCCCCGTACCCCAGGGCAACACCATATATTTT	CASSPVPQGNTIYF
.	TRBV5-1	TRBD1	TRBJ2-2	TGCGCCAGCAGCCCCCGGACAGGGGCGGCCGGGGAGCTGTTTTTT	CASSPRTGAAGELFF
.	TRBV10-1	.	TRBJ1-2	TGCGCCAGCAGTGGGCGGGTTTATGGCTACACCTTC	CASSGRVYGYTF
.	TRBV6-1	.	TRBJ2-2	TGTGCCAGCAGCGGGCAAGGGGACACCGGGGAGCTGTTTTTT	CASSGQGDTGELFF
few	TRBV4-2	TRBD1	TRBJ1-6	TGTGCCAGCAGCCCTCTTAGGACAGGAACTGCACCCCTCCACTTT	CASSPLRTGTAPLHF
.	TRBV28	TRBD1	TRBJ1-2	TGTGCCAGCAGCCAGCCCCCGGGACAGGCGATCTATGGCTACACCTTC	CASSQPPGQAIYGYTF
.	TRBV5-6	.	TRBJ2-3	TGTGCCAGCAGCTACGGGGATACGCAGTATTTT	CASSYGDTQYF
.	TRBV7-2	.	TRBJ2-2	TGTGCCAGCAGCACGAGACAGGGAGGCACCGGGGAGCTGTTTTTT	CASSTRQGGTGELFF
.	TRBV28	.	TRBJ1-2	TGTGCCAGCAGTTCCGGGACACCTAGAAATGGCTACACCTTC	CASSSGTPRNGYTF
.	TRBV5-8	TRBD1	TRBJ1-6	TGTGCCAGCAGCTTGACCCGGACAGGGAGTTCACCCCTCCACTTT	CASSLTRTGSSPLHF
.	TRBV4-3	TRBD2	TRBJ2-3	TGCGCCAGCAGCCAAGATCGGGCCAGCGGGGGATACACAGATACGCAGTATTTT	CASSQDRASGGYTDTQYF
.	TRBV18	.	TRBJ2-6	TGTGCCAGCTCACCCCTCGGACGGGGACCTGGGGCCAACGTCCTGACTTTC	CASSPLGRGPGANVLTF
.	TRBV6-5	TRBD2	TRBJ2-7	TGTGCCAGCAGCCGGACTAGCGGGGGGTTCGAGCAGTACTTC	CASSRTSGGFEQYF
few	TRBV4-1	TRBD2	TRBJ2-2	TGCGCCAGCAGCCCACTAGCGGGGATTACCGGGGAGCTGTTTTTT	CASSPLAGITGELFF
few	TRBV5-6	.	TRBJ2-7	TGTGCCAGCAGTTCCTCCGGCAGGTCAAAGTACGAGCAGTACTTC	CASSSSGRSKYEQYF
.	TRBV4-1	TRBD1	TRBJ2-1	TGCGCCAGCAGCCACTCGACCGGGACAGGGGGCCGGAATGAGCAGTTCTTC	CASSHSTGTGGRNEQFF
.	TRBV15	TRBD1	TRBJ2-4	TGTGCCACCAGCAGAGATTGGACAGGACCAAACATTCAGTACTTC	CATSRDWTGPNIQYF
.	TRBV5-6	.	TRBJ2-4	TGTGCCAGCAGCTTGGGGGACATTCAGTACTTC	CASSLGDIQYF
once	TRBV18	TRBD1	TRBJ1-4	TGTGCCAGCTCACCCGGAGGGGGACAGCCTAATGAAAAACTGTTTTTT	CASSPGGGQPNEKLFF
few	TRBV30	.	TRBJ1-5	TGTGCCTGGAGTGTCGGTCGCTGGGGGGATCAGCCCCAGCATTTT	CAWSVGRWGDQPQHF
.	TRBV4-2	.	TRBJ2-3	TGTGCCAGCAGTCCCCAAGGGATGACTAGCACAGATACGCAGTATTTT	CASSPQGMTSTDTQYF
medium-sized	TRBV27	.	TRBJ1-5	TGTGCCAGCAGTTTATCTGGGGGCTATCAGCCCCAGCATTTT	CASSLSGGYQPQHF